The present entry profiles one T cell receptor (beta chain) with its context. The ends were cut back, 3 bases at V and 2 bases at J, with 13 bases in the middle. The CDR3 totals 15 residues. CDR1 is SGHDN, CDR2 FVKESK, per germline. This entry comes from a study of blood T cell repertoires in COVID-19. Overall study: Whether acute or convalescent, the COVID-19 samples came from the United States, Italy and Spain. Nucleic acid was either cDNA or gDNA, and it came from T cells, B-cell-depleted T cells, or PBMCs.

Original handling: Reference gene primer amplification gave nucleated cell count estimates. Method: immunoSEQ multiplex PCR; TCRdb's copy keeps in-frame clones and lacks some. V, J and clone size were drawn from that table, and D and trimming were deduced from the DNA. The sample holds 110,000 to 150,000 clones, 80% seen once. This chain joins TRBV14 and TRBJ1-1, with D unresolved. This TCR was recovered from a woman between 50 and 59 years old with acute or convalescent COVID-19. Material for sequencing was peripheral blood. This CDR3 is CASSHPGLRNTEAFF. CDR3 sequence (DNA): TGTGCCAGCAGCCACCCGGGTTTGCGAAACACTGAAGCTTTCTTT.